What follows are 11 T cell receptor beta chains derived from one specimen sequenced in a study of human T cells and chemical hapten exposure. TCRdb recomputed calls from the RACE reads with MiXCR, one row per CDR3 protein. The data hold 75,000 to 100,000 distinct CDR3 sequences, with over 9.5% observed a single time. Regarding time point: patch test 1, 2 weeks after DPC sensitization. As to treatment: therapeutic diphenylcyclopropenone sensitization with weekly scalp DPC. Sequences were derived from whole blood, sampled in connection with sensitization to the hapten diphenylcyclopropenone (DPC). The origin of the receptors is a man in his forties with alopecia areata. Some clones in this sample may be carry-over from other donors' samples.

The genes are TRBV7-9 and TRBJ2-7, with 7 nucleotides matching TRBD1. The CDR3 totals 16 residues. The ends lost 5 bases at V and 1 base at J; junction bases unmatched: 11. CDR1 is SEHNR, CDR2 FQNEAQ, per germline (reference sequence). Here the CDR3 DNA reads TGTGCCAGCAGCCCCGGGACAGAGATTCTTTCCTACGAGCAGTACGTC. Amino acid sequence: CASSPGTEILSYEQYV.

This clonotype has at least ten counts. The chain has TRBV11-3 and TRBJ1-3; D may be TRBD1 (5 bases). CDR1 is SGHNT and CDR2 is YENEEA in the germline V gene. Between the trimmed V and J ends, which lost 5 bases and 6 bases, there was a span of 14 bases. The CDR3 has 14 amino acids. DNA of the CDR3: TGTGCCAGCAGCCAAGACAGTCTAGTAAACACCATATATTTT. Its translation: CASSQDSLVNTIYF. Based on the CDR3 plus reference TRBV11-3 and TRBJ1-3, the full variable domain is EAGVVQSPRYKIIEKKQPVAFWCNPISGHNTLYWYLQNLGQGPELLIRYENEEAVDDSQLPKDRFSAERLKGVDSTLKIQPAELGDSAVYLCASSQDSLVNTIYFGEGSWLTVV.

The rearrangement joins TRBV6-2 or TRBV6-3 to TRBJ2-1; 12 bases match TRBD2. This CDR3 comprises 14 residues. With V trimmed by 8 bases and J by 8 bases, 7 bases remained unmatched. The germline CDR1 and CDR2 sequences are MNHEY and SVGEGT. CDR3 loop: CASSGTSGSHEQFF. CDR3 DNA: TGTGCCAGCTCCGGGACTAGCGGGTCCCATGAGCAGTTCTTC.

Many counts were recorded for this clonotype. This CDR3 is CASGSRGNQPQHF. For the CDR3, the DNA is TGTGCCAGCGGCAGTCGGGGCAATCAGCCCCAGCATTTT. The rearrangement joins TRBV28 to TRBJ1-5; no clear D gene. Germline CDR1 reads MDHEN; CDR2 reads SYDVKM. Trimming stripped 8 bases from V and 2 bases from J, with 10 bases between. The CDR3 sequence is 13 residues long.

The rearrangement uses TRBV7-2 and TRBJ1-3; no firm D call. Germline loops: CDR1 SGHTA, CDR2 FQGNSA. V shed 1 base and J shed 0 bases, with 13 bases lying between them. This CDR3 spans 17 amino acids. The CDR3 DNA reads as TGTGCCAGCAGCTTAGGGTCAGGTATCAGCTCTGGAAACACCATATATTTT. Its protein is CASSLGSGISSGNTIYF.

This clonotype was found many times. The V and J genes are TRBV28 and TRBJ1-4, with 9 bases that match TRBD1. V dropped 5 bases and J dropped 6; count of bases not matched to a gene: 4. This CDR3 is built from 14 residues. CDR1 and CDR2 (germline): MDHEN, SYDVKM. The CDR3: CASSRTGADEKLFF. CDR3 DNA sequence: TGTGCCAGCAGTCGGACAGGGGCTGATGAAAAACTGTTTTTT. Full variable domain (remainder filled in from reference TRBV28 and TRBJ1-4): DVKVTQSSRYLVKRTGEKVFLECVQDMDHENMFWYRQDPGLGLRLIYFSYDVKMKEKGDIPEGYSVSREKKERFSLILESASTNQTSMYLCASSRTGADEKLFFGSGTQLSVL.

The gene calls are TRBV6-2 or TRBV6-3 and TRBJ2-3; 10 nucleotides agree with TRBD2. The junction had 12 bases not matched to a gene; V was cut back by 6 bases and J by 6 bases. This CDR3 has 16 amino acids. Germline V gene lookup returns CDR1 MNHEY and CDR2 SVGEGT. The CDR3 DNA reads TGTGCCAGCAGCCGATTGACTAGCGGGTTTCTGGATACGCAGTATTTT. It translates to CASSRLTSGFLDTQYF.

The genes are TRBV27 and TRBJ2-1; tentatively, D is TRBD2 (6 bases). V dropped 5 bases and J dropped 0 bases, with 8 bases sitting between them. The germline V gene encodes CDR1 MNHEY and CDR2 SMNVEV (reference sequence). There are 14 residues in the CDR3. CDR3 sequence reads: CASSRGSSYNEQFF. As DNA, the CDR3 is TGTGCCAGCAGTCGGGGGAGCTCCTACAATGAGCAGTTCTTC.

This clonotype was counted ten times or more. The V gene is TRBV29-1, the J gene TRBJ1-1; 9 bases agree with TRBD1. Trimming cost V 8 bases and J 6 bases; bases outside gene matches: 16. CDR1 and CDR2 (germline): SQVTM, ANQGSEA. The CDR3 covers 15 residues. Here the CDR3 DNA reads TGCAGCCCCTCTCCCGGGGACAGGGCAGGGTCTGAAGCTTTCTTT. Amino acid sequence: CSPSPGDRAGSEAFF.

This clonotype showed up many times. The genes are TRBV7-2 and TRBJ2-3, with D possibly matching TRBD2 (6 bases). The V end lost 0 bases, the J end lost 6 bases, and 10 bases lay between the germline ends. Germline loops: CDR1 SGHTA, CDR2 FQGNSA. CDR3 length: 14 residues. CDR3 amino acids: CASSLASAGDTQYF. The CDR3, as DNA: TGTGCCAGCAGCTTAGCTAGCGCGGGGGATACGCAGTATTTT.

This clonotype was seen more than once but under ten times. The V call is TRBV6-5, the J call TRBJ2-5, with 8 nucleotides matching TRBD1. This CDR3 is built from 15 residues. Looked up from germline, CDR1 is MNHEY and CDR2 is SVGAGI. After removal of 4 bases from V and 3 bases from J, the junction contained 7 bases not matched to a gene. CDR3 loop: CASSSVGQGEETQYF. CDR3 sequence (DNA): TGTGCCAGCAGTTCCGTCGGACAGGGTGAAGAGACCCAGTACTTC.